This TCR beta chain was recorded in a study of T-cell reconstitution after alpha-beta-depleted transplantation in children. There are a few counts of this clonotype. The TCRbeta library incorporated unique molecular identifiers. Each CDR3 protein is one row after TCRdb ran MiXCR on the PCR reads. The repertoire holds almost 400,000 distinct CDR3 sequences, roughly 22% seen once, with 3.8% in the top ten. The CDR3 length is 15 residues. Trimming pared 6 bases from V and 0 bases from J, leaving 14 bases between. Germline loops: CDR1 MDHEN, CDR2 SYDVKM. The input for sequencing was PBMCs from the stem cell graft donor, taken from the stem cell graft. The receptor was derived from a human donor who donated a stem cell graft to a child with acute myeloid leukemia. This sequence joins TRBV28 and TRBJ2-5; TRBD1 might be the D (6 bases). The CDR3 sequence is CASSRLTGNQETQYF. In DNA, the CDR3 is TGTGCCAGCAGCCGACTCACAGGGAACCAAGAGACCCAGTACTTC.